This T cell receptor beta chain was identified in a study of Graves' ophthalmopathy and Graves' hyperthyroidism. Study summary: Peripheral blood was collected at initial diagnosis, before any treatment. General study points: Among thyroid clonotypes expanded above 0.001 frequency, most also appeared in blood.

The PBMC fraction was derived from about 9.2 ml of fresh peripheral blood. This clonotype was seen ten or more times. Its specificity is unknown. V was shortened by 2 bases and J by 1 base, with 9 bases between the two germline ends. This CDR3 region has 14 residues. Per germline, CDR1 MNHEY and CDR2 SVGAGI. RNA transcripts provided the template for amplifying TCR beta CDR3 regions. First-round RT-PCR employed HTBI primers, with a second-round multiplex PCR after it. MiXCR, applied by TCRdb to the multiplex PCR reads, yields one record per CDR3 protein. In the table there are some 410,000 distinct CDR3 sequences, over 20% of which are singletons.

V gene TRBV6-5 combines with J gene TRBJ2-7; D may be TRBD1 or TRBD2 (5 bases each). The sequenced sample consisted of peripheral blood. This clonotype was obtained from a woman between 18 and 30 years old with stable Graves' hyperthyroidism. CDR3 sequence: CASSYGTESYEQYF. The DNA of the CDR3 is TGTGCCAGCAGTTACGGGACGGAATCCTACGAGCAGTACTTC.